This TCR beta chain was captured by sequencing in a study of identical twins. TCRdb itself ran the 5' RACE reads through MiXCR, one entry per CDR3 protein. The repertoire holds roughly 1,500,000 distinct CDR3 sequences, with about 32% as singletons. Germline V gives CDR1 SQVTM, CDR2 ANQGSEA. V was clipped by 8 bases and J by 1 base, with 14 bases between them. This CDR3 has 13 amino acids. The sequence was obtained from a newborn girl in good health. The sample comprised cord blood. This sequence joins TRBV29-1 and TRBJ1-1; tentative D call: TRBD1 (5 bases). CDR3 region: CSWGWGPNTEAFF. The CDR3 DNA sequence: TGCAGCTGGGGGTGGGGACCGAACACTGAAGCTTTCTTT.